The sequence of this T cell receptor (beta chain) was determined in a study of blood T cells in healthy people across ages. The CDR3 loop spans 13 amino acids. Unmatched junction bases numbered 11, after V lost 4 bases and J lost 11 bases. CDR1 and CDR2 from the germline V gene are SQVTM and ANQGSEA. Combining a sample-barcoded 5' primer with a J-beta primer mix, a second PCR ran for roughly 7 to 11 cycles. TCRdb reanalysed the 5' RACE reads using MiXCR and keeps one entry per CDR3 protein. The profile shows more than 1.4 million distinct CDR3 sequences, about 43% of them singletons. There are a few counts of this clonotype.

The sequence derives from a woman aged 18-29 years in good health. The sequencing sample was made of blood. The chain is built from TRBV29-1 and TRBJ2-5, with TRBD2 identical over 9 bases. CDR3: CSVGGLAYNEQYF. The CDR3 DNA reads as TGCAGCGTTGGGGGACTAGCTTACAATGAGCAGTACTTC.